Listed here are 11 T cell receptor beta chains from one sample, sequenced in a study of control samples from healthy donors and cancer patients. TCRdb's table, derived via immunoSEQ multiplex PCR, lists solely in-frame clones and lacks some. In the table there are around 180,000 clones, around 88% of which are singletons. Sequenced sample: blood. All receptors derive from a woman under 40 in good health.

The chain uses TRBV11-2 and TRBJ2-7, with D perhaps matching TRBD2 (7 bases). Deletions cut 5 bases from V and 7 bases from J, with 15 bases between. In germline, CDR1 is SGHAT, CDR2 FQNNGV. The CDR3 is 13 amino acids. This CDR3 reads CASSPRGAGEQYF. The CDR3 bases are TGTGCCAGCAGCCCCCGGGGGGCAGGGGAGCAGTACTTC.

The chain is built from TRBV7-2 and TRBJ1-1, with no clear D. Germline assignment: CDR1 SGHTA and CDR2 FQGNSA. CDR3 length equals 14 residues. The germline V and J ends were trimmed by 3 bases and 1 base, with 9 bases remaining between them. This CDR3 reads CASSLATSNTEAFF. The CDR3 DNA sequence: TGTGCCAGCAGCTTGGCCACCTCGAACACTGAAGCTTTCTTT.

The rearrangement uses TRBV27 and TRBJ2-1, with 7 bases lining up with TRBD1. With 5 bases clipped from V and 4 bases from J, the junction kept 5 bases outside the gene matches. CDR3 length: 14 residues. Germline V gene data show CDR1 as MNHEY and CDR2 as SMNVEV (reference sequence). This CDR3 reads CASSTWTGYNEQFF. DNA of the CDR3: TGTGCCAGCAGTACCTGGACAGGATACAATGAGCAGTTCTTC.

V and J are TRBV5-4 and TRBJ2-3; 7 bases line up with TRBD2. Germline CDR1 and CDR2: SGHNT and YYREEE (reference sequence). CDR3 length equals 17 residues. The junction had 9 bases not matched to a gene; V was cut back by 2 bases and J by 0 bases. The CDR3 nucleotides read TGTGCCAGCAGCTTAGGGTCAGGGAGGGTTAGCACAGATACGCAGTATTTT. This translates into CASSLGSGRVSTDTQYF.

This clone was observed a single time. The V and J genes are TRBV6-5 and TRBJ2-7; D ambiguous. Germline V gene sequence: CDR1 MNHEY, CDR2 SVGAGI. CDR3 length: 14 residues. V lost 0 bases to trimming and J lost 2 bases, with 8 bases between them. Here the CDR3 reads CASSYSIMAYEQYV. CDR3 nucleotide sequence: TGTGCCAGCAGTTACTCGATTATGGCCTACGAGCAGTACGTC.

The chain is built from TRBV24-1 and TRBJ2-2, with D unresolved. The V end lost 1 base, the J end lost 3 bases, and 8 bases lay between the germline ends. This CDR3 contains 15 residues. CDR1 and CDR2 from the germline V gene are KGHDR and SFDVKD. DNA for the CDR3: TGTGCCACCAGTGATTTAAGTGCGGACACCGGGGAGCTGTTTTTT. The encoded protein is CATSDLSADTGELFF.

CDR3 sequence (DNA): TGCGCCAGCAGCTTGGGGCCCGGGACCGCGCCTGGCTACACCTTC. Protein: CASSLGPGTAPGYTF. The rearrangement links TRBV5-1 to TRBJ1-2, with D possibly TRBD1 on 5 matching bases. From germline, CDR1 is SGHRS and CDR2 YFSETQ. Trimming pared 0 bases from V and 7 bases from J, leaving 16 bases between. The CDR3 is 15 residues long.

The chain joins TRBV7-8 to TRBJ2-6; D tentatively reads TRBD1 or TRBD2 (5 bases each). V dropped 6 bases and J dropped 0 bases, with 12 bases sitting between them. CDR1 SGHVS and CDR2 FQNEAQ come from the germline V gene. This CDR3 has 16 residues. The CDR3 nucleotides read TGTGCCAGCAGATCCCTGGGGGACTCTGGGGCCAACGTCCTGACTTTC. This encodes CASRSLGDSGANVLTF.

V is TRBV7-9 and J is TRBJ2-1, with unresolved D. The germline CDR1 and CDR2 sequences are SEHNR and FQNEAQ (reference sequence). Trimming left V 3 bases short and J 0 bases short, with 15 bases between. This CDR3 is built from 17 residues. This CDR3 is CASSFIPTTSSYNEQFF. CDR3 coding DNA: TGTGCCAGCAGCTTTATCCCGACCACAAGCTCCTACAATGAGCAGTTCTTC.

The V and J genes are TRBV2 and TRBJ2-4, with D possibly being TRBD1 (6 bases). Germline CDR1 SNHLY, CDR2 FYNNEI. Deletions cut 7 bases from V and 0 bases from J, with 13 bases between. The CDR3 has 15 residues. CDR3 protein: CASNFQGLAKNIQYF. CDR3 DNA: TGTGCCAGCAATTTTCAGGGGTTAGCCAAAAACATTCAGTACTTC. The entire variable domain, with the rest obtained from reference TRBV2 and TRBJ2-4, is as follows: EPEVTQTPSHQVTQMGQEVILRCVPISNHLYFYWYRQILGQKVEFLVSFYNNEISEKSEIFDDQFSVERPDGSNFTLKIRSTKLEDSAMYFCASNFQGLAKNIQYFGAGTRLSVL.

V usage is TRBV2 and J usage is TRBJ1-6; D remains ambiguous. This CDR3 is 15 amino acids long. CDR1 is SNHLY and CDR2 is FYNNEI in the germline V gene. Trimming pared 4 bases from V and 6 bases from J, leaving 13 bases between. The CDR3 DNA reads TGTGCCAGCAGTGCTGAAGCCGGGGTTAATTCACCCCTCCACTTT. Amino acids: CASSAEAGVNSPLHF.